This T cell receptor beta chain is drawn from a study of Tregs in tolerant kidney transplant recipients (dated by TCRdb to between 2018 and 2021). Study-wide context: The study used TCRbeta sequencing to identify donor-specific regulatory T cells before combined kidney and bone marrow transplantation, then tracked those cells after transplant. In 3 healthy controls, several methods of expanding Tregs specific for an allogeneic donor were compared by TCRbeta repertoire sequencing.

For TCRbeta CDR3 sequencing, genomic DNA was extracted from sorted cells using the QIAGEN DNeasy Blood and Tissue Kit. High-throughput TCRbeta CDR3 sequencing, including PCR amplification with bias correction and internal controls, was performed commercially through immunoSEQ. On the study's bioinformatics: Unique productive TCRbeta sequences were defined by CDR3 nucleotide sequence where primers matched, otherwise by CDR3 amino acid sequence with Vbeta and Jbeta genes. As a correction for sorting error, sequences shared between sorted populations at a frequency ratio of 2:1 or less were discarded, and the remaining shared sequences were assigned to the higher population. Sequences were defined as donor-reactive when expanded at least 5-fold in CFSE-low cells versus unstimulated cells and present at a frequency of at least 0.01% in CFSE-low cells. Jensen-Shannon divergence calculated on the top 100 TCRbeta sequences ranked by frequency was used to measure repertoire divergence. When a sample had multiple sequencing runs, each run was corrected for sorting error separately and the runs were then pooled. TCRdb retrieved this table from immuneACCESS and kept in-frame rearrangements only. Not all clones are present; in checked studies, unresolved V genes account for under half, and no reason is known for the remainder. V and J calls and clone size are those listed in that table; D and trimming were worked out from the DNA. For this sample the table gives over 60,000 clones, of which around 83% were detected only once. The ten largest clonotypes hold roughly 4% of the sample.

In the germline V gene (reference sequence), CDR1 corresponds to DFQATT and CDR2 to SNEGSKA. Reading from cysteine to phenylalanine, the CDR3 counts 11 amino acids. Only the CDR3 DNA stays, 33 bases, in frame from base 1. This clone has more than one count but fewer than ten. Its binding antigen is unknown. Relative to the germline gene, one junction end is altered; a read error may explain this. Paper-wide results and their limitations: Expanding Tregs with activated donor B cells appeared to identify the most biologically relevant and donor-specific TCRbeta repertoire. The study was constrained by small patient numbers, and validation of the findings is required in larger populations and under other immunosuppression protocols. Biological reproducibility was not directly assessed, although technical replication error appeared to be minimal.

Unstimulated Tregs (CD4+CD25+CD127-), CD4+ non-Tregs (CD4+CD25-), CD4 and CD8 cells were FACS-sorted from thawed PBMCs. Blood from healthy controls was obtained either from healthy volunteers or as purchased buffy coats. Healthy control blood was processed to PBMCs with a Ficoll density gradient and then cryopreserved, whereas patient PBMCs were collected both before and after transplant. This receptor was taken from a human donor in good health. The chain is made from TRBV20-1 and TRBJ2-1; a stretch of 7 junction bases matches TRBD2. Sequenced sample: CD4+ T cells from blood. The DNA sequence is TGCAGTGCGGACCGAGGACTAGACTTCCTCTTC. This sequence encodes CSADRGLDFLF.